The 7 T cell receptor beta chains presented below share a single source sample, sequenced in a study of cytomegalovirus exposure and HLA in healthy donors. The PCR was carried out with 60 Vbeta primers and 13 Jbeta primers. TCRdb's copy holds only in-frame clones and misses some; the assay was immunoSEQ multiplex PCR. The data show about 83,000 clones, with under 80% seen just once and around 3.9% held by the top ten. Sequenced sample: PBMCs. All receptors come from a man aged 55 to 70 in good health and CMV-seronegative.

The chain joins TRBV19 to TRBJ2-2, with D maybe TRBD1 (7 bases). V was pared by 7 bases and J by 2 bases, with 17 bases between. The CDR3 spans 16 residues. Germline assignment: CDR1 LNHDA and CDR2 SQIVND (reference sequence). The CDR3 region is CASIFTRGENTGELFF. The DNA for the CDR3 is TGTGCCAGTATTTTCACCAGGGGGGAAAACACCGGGGAGCTGTTTTTT. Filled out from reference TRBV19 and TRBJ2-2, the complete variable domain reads DGGITQSPKYLFRKEGQNVTLSCEQNLNHDAMYWYRQDPGQGLRLIYYSQIVNDFQKGDIAEGYSVSREKKESFPLTVTSAQKNPTAFYLCASIFTRGENTGELFFGEGSRLTVL.

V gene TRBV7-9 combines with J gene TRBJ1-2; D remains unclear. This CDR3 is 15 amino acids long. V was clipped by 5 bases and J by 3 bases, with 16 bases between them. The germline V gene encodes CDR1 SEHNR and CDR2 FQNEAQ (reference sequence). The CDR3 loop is CASSPGEGKDYGYTF. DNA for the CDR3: TGTGCCAGCAGCCCCGGGGAGGGAAAGGACTATGGCTACACCTTC.

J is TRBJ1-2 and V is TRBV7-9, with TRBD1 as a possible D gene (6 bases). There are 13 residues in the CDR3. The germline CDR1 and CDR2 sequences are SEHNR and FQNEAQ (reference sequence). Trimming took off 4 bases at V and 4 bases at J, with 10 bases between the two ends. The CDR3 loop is CASSSTGIYGYTF. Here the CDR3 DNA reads TGTGCCAGCAGCTCAACAGGGATCTATGGCTACACCTTC.

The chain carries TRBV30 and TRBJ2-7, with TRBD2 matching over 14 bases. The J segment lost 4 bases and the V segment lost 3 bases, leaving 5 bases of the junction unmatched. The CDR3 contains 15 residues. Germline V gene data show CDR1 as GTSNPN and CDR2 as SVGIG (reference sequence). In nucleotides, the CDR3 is TGTGCCTGGAGAGGACTAGCGGGGGGCCGATACGAGCAGTACTTC. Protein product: CAWRGLAGGRYEQYF.

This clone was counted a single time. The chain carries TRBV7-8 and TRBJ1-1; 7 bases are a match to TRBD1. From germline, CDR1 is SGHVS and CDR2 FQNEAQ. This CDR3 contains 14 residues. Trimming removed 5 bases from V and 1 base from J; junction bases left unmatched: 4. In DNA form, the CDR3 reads TGTGCCAGCAGCCCAAGGACAGGGAACACTGAAGCTTTCTTT. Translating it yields CASSPRTGNTEAFF.

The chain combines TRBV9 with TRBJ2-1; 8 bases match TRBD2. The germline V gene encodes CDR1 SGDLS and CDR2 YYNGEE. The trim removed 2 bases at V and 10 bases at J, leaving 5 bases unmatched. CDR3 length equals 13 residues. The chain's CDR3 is CASSVFSGVEQFF. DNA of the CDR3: TGTGCCAGCAGCGTCTTTAGCGGGGTAGAGCAGTTCTTC.

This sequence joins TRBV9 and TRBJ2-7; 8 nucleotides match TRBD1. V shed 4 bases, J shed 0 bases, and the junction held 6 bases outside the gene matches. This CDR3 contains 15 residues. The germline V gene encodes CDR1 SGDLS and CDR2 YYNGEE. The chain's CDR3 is CASSPGQAASYEQYF. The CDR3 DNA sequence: TGTGCCAGCAGCCCGGGACAGGCCGCCTCCTACGAGCAGTACTTC.